This TCR beta chain was documented in a study of response to subunit inactivated influenza vaccine. Germline loops: CDR1 SQVTM, CDR2 ANQGSEA. V was pared by 8 bases and J by 7 bases, with 23 bases between. The CDR3 sequence is 14 residues long. MiXCR was run by TCRdb on the RT-PCR reads, yielding one entry per CDR3 protein. This sample has 650,000 to 850,000 distinct CDR3 sequences, with approximately 15% found just once. This clonotype was recorded at least ten times. Sequencing was performed on PBMCs from blood, taken 14 days before vaccination. The TCR comes from a man over 45 who received an inactivated influenza vaccine. The genes are TRBV29-1 and TRBJ1-2; perhaps TRBD1 as D (5 bases). CDR3 loop: CSSAGDSWAAGYTF. The CDR3 region has the DNA TGCAGCTCTGCCGGGGACTCTTGGGCGGCTGGCTACACCTTC.